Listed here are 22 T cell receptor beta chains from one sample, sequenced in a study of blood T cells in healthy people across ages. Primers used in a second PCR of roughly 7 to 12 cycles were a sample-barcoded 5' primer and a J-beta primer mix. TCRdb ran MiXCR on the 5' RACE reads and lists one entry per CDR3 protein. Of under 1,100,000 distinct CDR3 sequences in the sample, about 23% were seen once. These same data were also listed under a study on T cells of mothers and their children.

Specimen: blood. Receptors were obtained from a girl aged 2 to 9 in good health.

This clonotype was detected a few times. For the CDR3, the DNA is TGTGCCAGCACAGGGGGGACGGGGGAGCTGTTTTTT. It translates to CASTGGTGELFF. The chain couples TRBV6-6 to TRBJ2-2, with D tentatively TRBD1 (7 bases). There are 12 residues in the CDR3. The V gene's germline CDR1 is MNHNY and CDR2 SVGAGI (reference sequence). V shed 7 bases and J shed 8 bases, with 11 bases lying between them.

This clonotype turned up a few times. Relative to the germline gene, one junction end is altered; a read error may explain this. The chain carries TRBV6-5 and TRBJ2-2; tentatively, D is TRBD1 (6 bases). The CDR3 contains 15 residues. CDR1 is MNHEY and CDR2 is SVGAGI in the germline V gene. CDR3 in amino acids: CAGSPPGHNTGELFF. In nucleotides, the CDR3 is TGTGCCGGCAGTCCTCCGGGACATAACACCGGGGAGCTGTTTTTT.

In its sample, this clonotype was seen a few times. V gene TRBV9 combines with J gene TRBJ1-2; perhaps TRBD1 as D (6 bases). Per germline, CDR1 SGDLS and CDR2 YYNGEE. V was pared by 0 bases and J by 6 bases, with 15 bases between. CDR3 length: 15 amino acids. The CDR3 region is CASSVAGTGANGYTF. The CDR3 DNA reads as TGTGCCAGCAGCGTAGCTGGGACGGGGGCTAATGGCTACACCTTC.

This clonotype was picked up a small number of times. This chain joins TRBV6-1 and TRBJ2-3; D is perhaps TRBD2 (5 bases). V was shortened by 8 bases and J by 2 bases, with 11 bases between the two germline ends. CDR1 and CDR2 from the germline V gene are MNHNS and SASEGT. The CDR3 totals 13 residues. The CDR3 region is CASLSGFTDTQYF. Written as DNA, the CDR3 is TGTGCCAGCTTAAGCGGATTCACAGATACGCAGTATTTT.

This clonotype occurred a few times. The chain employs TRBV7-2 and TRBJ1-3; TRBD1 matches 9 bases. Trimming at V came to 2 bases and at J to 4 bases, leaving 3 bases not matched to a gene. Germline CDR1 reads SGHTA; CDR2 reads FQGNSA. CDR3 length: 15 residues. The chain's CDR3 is CASSLRTGDGNTIYF. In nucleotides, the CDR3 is TGTGCCAGCAGCTTAAGGACAGGGGACGGAAACACCATATATTTT.

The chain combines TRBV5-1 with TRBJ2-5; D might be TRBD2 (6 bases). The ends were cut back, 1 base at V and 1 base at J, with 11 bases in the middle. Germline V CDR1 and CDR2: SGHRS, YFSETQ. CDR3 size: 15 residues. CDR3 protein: CASSLSGGGQETQYF. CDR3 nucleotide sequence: TGCGCCAGCAGCTTGTCCGGGGGAGGCCAAGAGACCCAGTACTTC.

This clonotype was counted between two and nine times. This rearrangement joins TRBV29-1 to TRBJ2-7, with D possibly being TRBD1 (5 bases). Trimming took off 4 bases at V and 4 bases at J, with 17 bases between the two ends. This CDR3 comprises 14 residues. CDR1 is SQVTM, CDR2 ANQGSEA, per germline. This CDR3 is CSVGIGAGWYEQYF. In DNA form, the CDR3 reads TGCAGCGTTGGAATTGGGGCAGGGTGGTACGAGCAGTACTTC.

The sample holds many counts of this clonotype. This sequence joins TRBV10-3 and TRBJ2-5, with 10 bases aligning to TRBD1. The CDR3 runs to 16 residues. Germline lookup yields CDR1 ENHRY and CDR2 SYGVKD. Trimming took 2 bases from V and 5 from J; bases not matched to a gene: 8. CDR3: CAISEPEGQGRETQYF. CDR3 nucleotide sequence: TGTGCCATCAGTGAGCCGGAGGGACAGGGGAGGGAGACCCAGTACTTC.

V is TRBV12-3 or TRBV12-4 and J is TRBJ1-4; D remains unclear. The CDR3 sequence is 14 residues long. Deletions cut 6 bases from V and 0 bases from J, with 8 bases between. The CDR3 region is CASRTGPTNEKLFF. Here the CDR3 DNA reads TGTGCCAGCAGAACCGGGCCAACTAATGAAAAACTGTTTTTT.

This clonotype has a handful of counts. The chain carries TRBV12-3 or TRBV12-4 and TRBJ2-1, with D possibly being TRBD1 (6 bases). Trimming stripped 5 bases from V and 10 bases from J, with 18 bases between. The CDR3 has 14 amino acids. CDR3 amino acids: CASSEIQGFEEQFF. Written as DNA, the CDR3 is TGTGCCAGCAGTGAAATACAGGGATTCGAGGAGCAGTTCTTC.

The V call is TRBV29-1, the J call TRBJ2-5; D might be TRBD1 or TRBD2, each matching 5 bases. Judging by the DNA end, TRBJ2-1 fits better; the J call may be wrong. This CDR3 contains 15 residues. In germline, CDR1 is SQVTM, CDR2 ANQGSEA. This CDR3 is CSASHRGEQGNEQFF. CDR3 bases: TGCAGCGCGTCCCACCGAGGGGAGCAAGGGAATGAGCAGTTCTTC.

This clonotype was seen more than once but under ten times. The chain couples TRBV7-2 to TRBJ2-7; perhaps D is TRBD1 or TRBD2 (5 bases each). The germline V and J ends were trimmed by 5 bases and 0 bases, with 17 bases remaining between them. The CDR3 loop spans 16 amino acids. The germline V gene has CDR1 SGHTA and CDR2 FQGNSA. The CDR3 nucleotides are TGTGCCAGCAGCCACCCCAGGGACGGGGACTCCTACGAGCAGTACTTC. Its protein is CASSHPRDGDSYEQYF.

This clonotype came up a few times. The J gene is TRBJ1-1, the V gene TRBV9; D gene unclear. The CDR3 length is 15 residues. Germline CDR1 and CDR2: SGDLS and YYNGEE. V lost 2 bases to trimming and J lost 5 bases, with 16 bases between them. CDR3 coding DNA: TGTGCCAGCAGCGTCGGGTCGCTCCCGAGAACTGAAGCTTTCTTT. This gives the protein CASSVGSLPRTEAFF.

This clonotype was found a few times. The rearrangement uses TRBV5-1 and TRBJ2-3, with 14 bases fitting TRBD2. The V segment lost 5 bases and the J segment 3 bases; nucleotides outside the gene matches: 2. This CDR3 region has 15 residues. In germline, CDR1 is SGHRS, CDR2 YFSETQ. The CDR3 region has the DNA TGCGCCAGCAGGGGACTAGCGGGAGAAACAGATACGCAGTATTTT. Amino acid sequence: CASRGLAGETDTQYF.

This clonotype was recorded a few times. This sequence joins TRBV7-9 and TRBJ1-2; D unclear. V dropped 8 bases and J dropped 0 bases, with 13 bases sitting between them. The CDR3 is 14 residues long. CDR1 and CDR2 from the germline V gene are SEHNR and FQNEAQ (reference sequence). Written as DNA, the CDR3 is TGTGCCAGCGAAAAAGCGGGGTCTAACTATGGCTACACCTTC. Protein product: CASEKAGSNYGYTF.

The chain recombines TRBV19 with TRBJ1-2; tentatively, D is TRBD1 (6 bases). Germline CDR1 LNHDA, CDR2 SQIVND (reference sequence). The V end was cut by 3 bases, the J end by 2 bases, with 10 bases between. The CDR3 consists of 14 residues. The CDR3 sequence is CASSMAQGNYGYTF. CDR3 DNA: TGTGCCAGTAGTATGGCACAGGGAAACTATGGCTACACCTTC.

CDR3 nucleotides: TGTGCCAGCAGCCAAGCGGAGGGGGGCTACAATGAGCAGTTCTTC. The encoded protein is CASSQAEGGYNEQFF. The rearrangement joins TRBV4-2 to TRBJ2-1; possibly TRBD1 or TRBD2 for D (6 bases each). The CDR3 has 15 residues. V shed 1 base and J shed 3 bases, with 10 bases lying between them. Germline CDR1 and CDR2: LGHNA and YNFKEQ.

CDR3 amino acids: CASSLHVNYGYTF. The CDR3 coding sequence is TGTGCCAGCAGTTTACACGTTAACTATGGCTACACCTTC. V gene TRBV28 combines with J gene TRBJ1-2, with unresolved D. Between the trimmed V and J ends, which lost 2 bases and 1 base, there was a span of 5 bases. This CDR3 has 13 amino acids. Looked up from germline, CDR1 is MDHEN and CDR2 is SYDVKM.

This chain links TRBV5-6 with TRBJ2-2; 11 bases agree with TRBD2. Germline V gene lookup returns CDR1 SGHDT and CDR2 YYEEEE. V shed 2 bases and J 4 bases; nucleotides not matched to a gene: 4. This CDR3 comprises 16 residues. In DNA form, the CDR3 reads TGTGCCAGCAGCTTACTAGCGGGAGCGGGCACCGGGGAGCTGTTTTTT. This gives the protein CASSLLAGAGTGELFF.

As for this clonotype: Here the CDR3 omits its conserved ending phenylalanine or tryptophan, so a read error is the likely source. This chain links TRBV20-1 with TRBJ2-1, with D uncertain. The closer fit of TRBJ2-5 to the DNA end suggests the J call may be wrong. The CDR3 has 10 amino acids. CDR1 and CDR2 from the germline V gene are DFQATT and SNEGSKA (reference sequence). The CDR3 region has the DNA TGCAGTGCTTTGAGAGAGACCCAGTACCTC. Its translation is CSALRETQYL.

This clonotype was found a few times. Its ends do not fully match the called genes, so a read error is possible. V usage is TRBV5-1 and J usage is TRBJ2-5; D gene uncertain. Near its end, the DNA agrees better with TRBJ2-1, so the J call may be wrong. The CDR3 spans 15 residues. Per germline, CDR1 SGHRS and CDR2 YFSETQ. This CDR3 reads CASSLDWSSHNEQFF. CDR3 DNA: TGCGCCAGCAGCTTGGACTGGAGCTCCCACAATGAGCAGTTCTTC.

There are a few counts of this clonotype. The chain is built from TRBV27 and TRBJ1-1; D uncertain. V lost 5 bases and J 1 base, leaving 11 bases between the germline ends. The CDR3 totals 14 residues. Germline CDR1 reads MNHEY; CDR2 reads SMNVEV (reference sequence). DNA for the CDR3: TGTGCCAGCAGTCGCAGGCTGAGGAACACTGAAGCTTTCTTT. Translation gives CASSRRLRNTEAFF.